This is a list of T cell receptor beta chains from one sample in a study of blood T cell repertoires in COVID-19. The method was immunoSEQ multiplex PCR; TCRdb's version includes in-frame clones alone and lacks a portion of them. This table has 250,000 or so clones, over 70% appearing once. Specimen: PBMCs or T cells enriched from blood (not recorded which). The receptors derive from a woman aged 35 to 49 who had been exposed to COVID-19. Each CDR3 is given with its conserved first and last residue. Fields, in order: J gene, clone size, D gene, V gene, CDR3 length, CDR3 DNA, CDR3 protein. D genes are given only for firm matches. Size tells how often a clone was seen (once, few, many) or the class of an expanded clone, and some rows leave it out.

>TRBJ2-2|-|TRBD2|TRBV30|15
TGTGCCTGGACCACTAGCGGGAGCTTTGACGGGGAGCTGTTTTTT
CAWTTSGSFDGELFF
>TRBJ1-4|-|-|TRBV11-2|15
TGTGCCAGCAGCTCAAACGTTAAAAGGGGAGAAAAACTGTTTTTT
CASSSNVKRGEKLFF
>TRBJ1-6|-|TRBD1|TRBV7-9|15
TGTGCCAGCAGCTTGGGACAGAACTATAATTCACCCCTCCACTTT
CASSLGQNYNSPLHF
>TRBJ2-4|-|TRBD2|TRBV6-2/TRBV6-3|16
TGTGCCAGCAGTTCCGGGACTAGCTGGGCCAAAAACATTCAGTACTTC
CASSSGTSWAKNIQYF
>TRBJ2-3|-|TRBD2|TRBV10-1|15
TGCGCCAGCAGTGAGAGCGGGAGGAGCACAGATACGCAGTATTTT
CASSESGRSTDTQYF
>TRBJ2-2|-|-|TRBV7-8|12
TGTGCCAGCAGCTTACGCACCGGGGAGCTGTTTTTT
CASSLRTGELFF
>TRBJ2-7|-|-|TRBV4-3|13
TGCGCCAGCAGCCAGACCCGGGAATTCGAGCAGTACTTC
CASSQTREFEQYF
>TRBJ1-4|-|TRBD1|TRBV10-1|14
TGCGCCAGCAGTGTGCAGGGGGCGGGTGAAAAACTGTTTTTT
CASSVQGAGEKLFF
>TRBJ1-4|-|-|TRBV5-1|15
TGCGCCAGCAGCTTGGGGACAGCCCAGAAGGATAAACTGTTTTTT
CASSLGTAQKDKLFF
>TRBJ1-2|-|-|TRBV7-9|13
TGTGCCAGCAGCGCGACGGACTTTGGCAGCTACACCTTC
CASSATDFGSYTF
>TRBJ2-7|-|-|TRBV7-2|17
TGTGCCAGCAGCGATTACCCCCCCGGGACTTCCTCCTACGAGCAGTACTTC
CASSDYPPGTSSYEQYF
>TRBJ1-2|-|-|TRBV6-5|16
TGTGCCAGCAGTTACTCTGTTGGGGAGAACCTCTATGGCTACACCTTC
CASSYSVGENLYGYTF
>TRBJ1-1|-|TRBD1|TRBV27|17
TGTGCCAGCAGTCGACGGACAGGGTCGGGATTCCTGACTGAAGCTTTCTTT
CASSRRTGSGFLTEAFF
>TRBJ2-3|-|-|TRBV7-9|15
TGTGCCAGCAGCTCCCTCGTCGGTAGCACAGATACGCAGTATTTT
CASSSLVGSTDTQYF
>TRBJ1-2|-|TRBD1|TRBV6-4|13
TGTGCCAGCAGTGACCGACAGGGATATGGCTACACCTTC
CASSDRQGYGYTF
>TRBJ1-1|-|TRBD1|TRBV5-1|16
TGCGCCAGCAGCGATACAGGGGACGCTCTGTTTGCTGAAGCTTTCTTT
CASSDTGDALFAEAFF
>TRBJ1-6|-|-|TRBV29-1|13
TGCAGCGTCGCTACAGGTGCCAATTCACCCCTCCACTTT
CSVATGANSPLHF
>TRBJ1-1|-|-|TRBV7-9|10
TGTGCCAGCAGTTCCCTAGGGGGAAGCTTT
CASSSLGGSF
>TRBJ1-1|few|-|TRBV18|16
TGTGCCAGCTCACCAAGAAGTTCACAGGGTGGCACTGAAGCTTTCTTT
CASSPRSSQGGTEAFF
>TRBJ1-1|-|-|TRBV18|14
TGTGCCAGCTCACCGGGTCTAGCCAACACTGAAGCTTTCTTT
CASSPGLANTEAFF
>TRBJ1-2|few|TRBD1|TRBV7-2|14
TGTGCCAGCAGCTTAGGATCGGCAGGGGGTGGCTACACCTTC
CASSLGSAGGGYTF
>TRBJ2-4|-|TRBD1|TRBV12-3/TRBV12-4|13
TGTGCCAGCAGTTTAGGACAGGGAAACATTCAGTACTTC
CASSLGQGNIQYF
>TRBJ2-1|-|TRBD2|TRBV6-2/TRBV6-3|16
TGTGCCAGCAGTTACTCGCGCGGGAGACTAAACAATGAGCAGTTCTTC
CASSYSRGRLNNEQFF
>TRBJ2-7|-|TRBD2|TRBV7-2|17
TGTGCCAGCAGCCAAGGGAGATTTACGGGGGGGCCTCACGAGCAGTACTTC
CASSQGRFTGGPHEQYF
>TRBJ2-1|-|-|TRBV4-3|15
TGCGCCAGCAGCCAAGCCAGGGGCAAGGTGGGTGAGCAGTTCTTC
CASSQARGKVGEQFF
>TRBJ2-1|-|-|TRBV5-1|15
TGCGCCAGCAGCTTGTCCCAGGGGATTTACAATGAGCAGTTCTTC
CASSLSQGIYNEQFF
>TRBJ2-3|-|-|TRBV6-5|15
TGTGCCACCCAAAAGAGCGGCCCCCTGGGAGATACGCAGTATTTT
CATQKSGPLGDTQYF
>TRBJ1-2|-|-|TRBV2|17
TGTGCCAGCATCCTTACCCCCGGGACTGTATCTAACTATGGCTACACCTTC
CASILTPGTVSNYGYTF
>TRBJ1-5|-|-|TRBV20-1|11
TGCAGTGCTAGCAATAATCAGCCCCAGCATTTT
CSASNNQPQHF
>TRBJ1-2|-|TRBD1|TRBV6-5|14
TGTGCCAGCAGTTACTCGGACAGGAACTATGGCTACACCTTC
CASSYSDRNYGYTF
>TRBJ1-5|-|-|TRBV7-2|14
TGTGCCAGCAGCTTTGGCTCCCAGGGCGCAGCCCAGCATTTT
CASSFGSQGAAQHF
>TRBJ1-6|-|TRBD1|TRBV10-3|14
TGTGCCATCAGGAACGACAGGGATAATTCACCCCTCCACTTT
CAIRNDRDNSPLHF
>TRBJ1-5|-|-|TRBV2|12
TGTGCCAGCAGTTTAGGCAATCAGCCCCAGCATTTT
CASSLGNQPQHF
>TRBJ2-1|-|-|TRBV10-2|13
TGCGCCAGCGGTCCAGGGTTGGGCAATGAGCAGTTCTTC
CASGPGLGNEQFF
>TRBJ2-3|-|TRBD2|TRBV4-1|17
TGCGCCAGCAGCCAAGTATTCGTAGCGGGAGACACAGATACGCAGTATTTT
CASSQVFVAGDTDTQYF
>TRBJ2-2|-|-|TRBV4-2|15
TGTGCCAGCAGCCCAAGGGTCCTCGGGGCCGGGGAGCTGTTTTTT
CASSPRVLGAGELFF
>TRBJ2-2|-|TRBD2|TRBV10-3|13
TGTGCCATCGCGGGGGCGAACACCGGGGAGCTGTTTTTT
CAIAGANTGELFF
>TRBJ1-2|-|TRBD1|TRBV27|13
TGTGCCAGCAGTCTCGGGACAGGGGATGGCTACACCTTC
CASSLGTGDGYTF
>TRBJ2-2|once|-|TRBV5-8|12
TGTGCCAGCAGCTTAATAACCGGGGAGCTGTTTTTT
CASSLITGELFF
>TRBJ1-3|-|TRBD1|TRBV18|14
TGTGCCAGCTCCAGGGGGCGGTCTGGAAACACCATATATTTT
CASSRGRSGNTIYF
>TRBJ2-3|once|TRBD2|TRBV4-1|18
TGCGCCAGCAGCCAAATAGCGGGAGGGCCTTTGAGCACAGATACGCAGTATTTT
CASSQIAGGPLSTDTQYF
>TRBJ1-4|-|-|TRBV7-9|14
TGTGCCAGCAGCATCGGACAGATGGATGAAAAACTGTTTTTT
CASSIGQMDEKLFF
>TRBJ1-1|-|TRBD1|TRBV11-3|16
TGTGCCAGCAGCCCCGTCCGGTCAGGGGGCAGAACTGAAGCTTTCTTT
CASSPVRSGGRTEAFF
>TRBJ2-3|once|TRBD2|TRBV7-2|14
TGTGCCGGGGGTCGCGGGAGGGACACAGATACGCAGTATTTT
CAGGRGRDTDTQYF
>TRBJ1-2|-|-|TRBV20-1|11
TGCAGTGCTAGGACAGTCGGTGGCTACACCTTC
CSARTVGGYTF
>TRBJ2-1|once|-|TRBV18|12
TGTGCCAGCTCATCCCAAAACAATGAGCAGTTCTTC
CASSSQNNEQFF
>TRBJ2-1|-|TRBD2|TRBV7-8|16
TGTGCCAGCAGGTTTCGGACTAGCGGGAGTAGCAATGAGCAGTTCTTC
CASRFRTSGSSNEQFF
>TRBJ1-5|-|-|TRBV6-2/TRBV6-3|18
TGTGCCAGCAGTTACTCTAGAGGGACACCCTATAGCAATCAGCCCCAGCATTTT
CASSYSRGTPYSNQPQHF
>TRBJ2-1|-|TRBD2|TRBV7-3|16
TGTGCCAGCAGCTCCCAGACTAGCGGGAATAACAATGAGCAGTTCTTC
CASSSQTSGNNNEQFF
>TRBJ1-2|-|-|TRBV7-8|14
TGTGCCAGCAGTTCGGGACTCCAGGCCTATGGCTACACCTTC
CASSSGLQAYGYTF
>TRBJ1-2|-|-|TRBV15|14
TGTGCCACCAGCAGAGATCAGGGAGGATATGGCTACACCTTC
CATSRDQGGYGYTF
>TRBJ1-4|-|-|TRBV30|14
TGTGCCTGGGCAAAGGGAGGAGTAGGTGAAAAACTGTTTTTT
CAWAKGGVGEKLFF
>TRBJ1-2|-|TRBD1|TRBV5-1|16
TGCGCCAGCAGCTCGACAGGGAATAGTGGGAGCTATGGCTACACCTTC
CASSSTGNSGSYGYTF
>TRBJ2-5|-|TRBD2|TRBV29-1|15
TGCAGCGTGGGGACTAGTGGGGACCTTCAAGAGACCCAGTACTTC
CSVGTSGDLQETQYF
>TRBJ2-5|-|TRBD1|TRBV10-3|15
TGTGCCATCAACCTGGACAGGGGCAGTCGAGAGACCCAGTACTTC
CAINLDRGSRETQYF